A single sample is the source of the 14 T cell receptor beta chains below, sequenced in a study of T cell responses to AZD1222 COVID-19 vaccine. The data were produced by immunoSEQ multiplex PCR, yet TCRdb's version contains in-frame clones alone and is incomplete. The data hold about 74,000 clones, with roughly 88% observed a single time. The input for sequencing was peripheral blood, taken on day 0 of AZD1222 vaccination. The source is an adult in good health.

The rearrangement links TRBV6-5 to TRBJ1-1; D possibly corresponds to TRBD1 (6 bases). V lost 0 bases and J lost 1, with 12 bases in between. Germline CDR1 is MNHEY and CDR2 is SVGAGI. The CDR3 is 16 residues long. CDR3 protein: CASSYSSGQKNTEAFF. The CDR3 DNA reads TGTGCCAGCAGTTACTCTTCTGGACAGAAGAACACTGAAGCTTTCTTT.

The V and J genes are TRBV11-2 and TRBJ1-4, with D tentatively TRBD1 (6 bases). Germline V CDR1 and CDR2: SGHAT, FQNNGV. Trimming removed 3 bases from V and 6 bases from J, with 11 bases in between. The CDR3 totals 14 residues. DNA of the CDR3: TGTGCCAGCAGCTTTGCAGGGGCTCATGAAAAACTGTTTTTT. This gives the protein CASSFAGAHEKLFF.

The chain couples TRBV5-1 to TRBJ1-1, with a tentative D call TRBD1 (5 bases). The length of the CDR3 is 13 residues. Germline CDR1 and CDR2: SGHRS and YFSETQ. The V and J ends lost 4 bases and 0 bases respectively, with 7 bases between them. This CDR3 reads CASSDSLNTEAFF. The CDR3 nucleotides read TGCGCCAGCAGCGACAGTCTGAACACTGAAGCTTTCTTT.

This chain joins TRBV27 and TRBJ2-7; the match to TRBD1 covers 9 bases. J gave up 3 bases and V 1 base, and 4 bases lay outside the gene matches. The CDR3 contains 15 residues. In germline, CDR1 is MNHEY, CDR2 SMNVEV (reference sequence). CDR3 nucleotides: TGTGCCAGCAGTTTATATTCGGGACAGGGCTACGAGCAGTACTTC. Translating it yields CASSLYSGQGYEQYF.

The chain has TRBV28 and TRBJ1-4; D is possibly TRBD1 (6 bases). CDR1 and CDR2 (germline): MDHEN, SYDVKM. The CDR3 covers 13 residues. Trimming stripped 10 bases from V and 3 bases from J, with 12 bases between. The CDR3 loop reads CAIRGTPNEKLFF. For the CDR3, the DNA is TGTGCCATCCGGGGGACACCTAATGAAAAACTGTTTTTT.

This clone was observed a single time. The J gene is TRBJ2-5, the V gene TRBV2, with D uncertain. Trimming pared 3 bases from V and 3 bases from J, leaving 11 bases between. CDR1 and CDR2 (germline): SNHLY, FYNNEI. This CDR3 spans 14 amino acids. CDR3 region: CASSDARREETQYF. The CDR3 bases are TGTGCCAGCAGTGACGCCAGGAGAGAAGAGACCCAGTACTTC.

V usage is TRBV19 and J usage is TRBJ2-3, with D perhaps TRBD1 (6 bases). The CDR3 extends over 14 amino acids. The V end lost 8 bases, the J end lost 4 bases, and 16 bases lay between the germline ends. Germline V gene lookup returns CDR1 LNHDA and CDR2 SQIVND (reference sequence). The CDR3 loop is CASVERGSADTQYF. In DNA form, the CDR3 reads TGTGCCAGTGTGGAAAGGGGGAGCGCAGATACGCAGTATTTT.

The V gene is TRBV3-1 (or the pseudogene TRBV3-2), the J gene TRBJ1-1; no clear D. The V end was cut by 4 bases, the J end by 0 bases, with 6 bases between. Germline CDR1 LGHDT, CDR2 YNNKEL (reference sequence). The CDR3 has 13 residues. The DNA of the CDR3 is TGTGCCAGCAGCCTGACGGTGAACACTGAAGCTTTCTTT. It translates to CASSLTVNTEAFF.

This sequence joins TRBV4-1 and TRBJ2-7; TRBD2 aligns across 9 bases. Losses at the gene ends were 1 base for V and 5 bases for J; bases not matched to a gene: 3. The CDR3 consists of 14 residues. Germline CDR1 reads MGHRA; CDR2 reads YSYEKL. CDR3 loop: CASSQVSGGDEQYF. The CDR3 nucleotides are TGCGCCAGCAGCCAAGTTAGCGGGGGCGACGAGCAGTACTTC.

The rearrangement links TRBV7-9 to TRBJ2-1; D possibly matches TRBD1 or TRBD2 (5 bases each). Deletions cut 5 bases from V and 4 bases from J, with 18 bases between. CDR3 length equals 16 residues. Germline CDR1 SEHNR, CDR2 FQNEAQ (reference sequence). In nucleotides, the CDR3 is TGTGCCAGCAGCGCAACCGGGACCCCCGGGTACAATGAGCAGTTCTTC. This codes for CASSATGTPGYNEQFF.

This clone was picked up one time. This rearrangement joins TRBV2 to TRBJ1-1; TRBD1 might be the D (5 bases). V was shortened by 8 bases and J by 1 base, with 17 bases between the two germline ends. Germline loops: CDR1 SNHLY, CDR2 FYNNEI. The CDR3 extends over 15 amino acids. The CDR3 here is CASLPGGAGNTEAFF. The CDR3 DNA reads as TGTGCCAGCCTTCCCGGAGGGGCGGGGAACACTGAAGCTTTCTTT. Drawing the rest from reference TRBV2 and TRBJ1-1, the complete variable domain is EPEVTQTPSHQVTQMGQEVILRCVPISNHLYFYWYRQILGQKVEFLVSFYNNEISEKSEIFDDQFSVERPDGSNFTLKIRSTKLEDSAMYFCASLPGGAGNTEAFFGQGTRLTVV.

This sequence joins TRBV6-1 and TRBJ1-1; D call uncertain. The CDR3 is made up of 13 amino acids. The V end lost 5 bases, the J end lost 4 bases, and 11 bases lay between the germline ends. Germline V gene lookup returns CDR1 MNHNS and CDR2 SASEGT. In DNA form, the CDR3 reads TGTGCCAGCAGTCCTCCAGAGGTCACTGAAGCTTTCTTT. Protein sequence: CASSPPEVTEAFF.

In this sample, this clone turned up a few times. V and J are TRBV7-9 and TRBJ1-2, with D perhaps matching TRBD1 (5 bases). Trimming removed 1 base from V and 3 bases from J, with 6 bases in between. CDR3 length: 13 amino acids. The germline CDR1 and CDR2 sequences are SEHNR and FQNEAQ (reference sequence). CDR3 in amino acids: CASSLGGDYGYTF. Written as DNA, the CDR3 is TGTGCCAGCAGCTTAGGGGGGGACTATGGCTACACCTTC.

The chain carries TRBV11-1 and TRBJ1-5; 8 nucleotides align to TRBD1. This CDR3 is 15 amino acids long. Germline V CDR1 and CDR2: SGHAT, FQDESV (reference sequence). Germline trimming cut 5 bases from V and 5 bases from J; bases unmatched to any gene: 8. For the CDR3, the DNA is TGTGCCAGCAGCCCCGGGACAGGTACGGATCAGCCCCAGCATTTT. As protein: CASSPGTGTDQPQHF.